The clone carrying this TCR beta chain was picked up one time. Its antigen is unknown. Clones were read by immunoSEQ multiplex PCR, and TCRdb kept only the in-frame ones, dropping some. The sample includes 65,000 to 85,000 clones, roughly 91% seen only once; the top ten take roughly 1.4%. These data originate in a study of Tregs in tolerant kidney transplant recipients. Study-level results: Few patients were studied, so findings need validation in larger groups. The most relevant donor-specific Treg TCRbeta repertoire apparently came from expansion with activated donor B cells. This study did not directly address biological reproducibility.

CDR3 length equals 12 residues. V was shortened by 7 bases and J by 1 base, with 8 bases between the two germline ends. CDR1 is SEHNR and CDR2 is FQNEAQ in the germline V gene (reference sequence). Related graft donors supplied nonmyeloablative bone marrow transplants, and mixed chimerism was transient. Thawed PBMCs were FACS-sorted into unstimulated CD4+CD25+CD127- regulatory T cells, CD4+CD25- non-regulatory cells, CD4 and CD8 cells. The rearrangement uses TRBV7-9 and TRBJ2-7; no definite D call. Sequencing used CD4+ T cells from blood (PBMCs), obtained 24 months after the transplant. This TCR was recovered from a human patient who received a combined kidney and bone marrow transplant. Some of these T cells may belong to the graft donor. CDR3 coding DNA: TGTGCCAGCACCCCCTTTTCCTACGAGCAGTACTTC. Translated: CASTPFSYEQYF.